The clone carrying this T cell receptor (beta chain) was detected many times. These data come from a study of T-cell reconstitution after alpha-beta-depleted transplantation in children. The germline V gene encodes CDR1 DFQATT and CDR2 SNEGSKA (reference sequence). The CDR3 runs to 18 residues. Trimming pared 0 bases from V and 1 base from J, leaving 22 bases between. Preparation of the TCRbeta library used unique molecular identifiers. TCRdb recomputed calls from the PCR reads with MiXCR, one row per CDR3 protein. The repertoire holds about 110,000 distinct CDR3 sequences, with 23% as singletons. This TCR was recovered from a male patient aged 2-15 years who had a stem cell transplant for chronic granulomatous disease, so the T cells may come from the graft donor. This sequence joins TRBV20-1 and TRBJ2-7; tentatively, D is TRBD2 (6 bases). Specimen: PBMCs, mostly from graft donor cells, collected 180 days after TCRalphabeta/CD19-depleted stem cell transplant. In DNA, the CDR3 is TGCAGTGCTAGAGATGAATGGTTCACGGGAGAGAGGTCCTACGAGCAGTACTTC. Translation: CSARDEWFTGERSYEQYF.